The sequence of this TCR beta chain was determined in a study of T cells in tuberculosis. Only in-frame clones appear in the TCRdb table, and some are missing; sequencing was by immunoSEQ multiplex PCR. This sample has tens of thousands of clones, with 94% found just once. This CDR3 contains 12 residues. Germline CDR1 LNHDA, CDR2 SQIVND (reference sequence). V lost 4 bases and J lost 7; bases outside the gene matches: 3. Findings and limits, study-wide: Active tuberculosis TCR-alpha repertoires lay closer to GMM-specific TCRs than IGRA-negative controls, suggesting clonal expansion.

At study entry, adolescents had tuberculin skin tests and IGRA screening. This clone was seen just once. The antigen remains undetermined. V usage is TRBV19 and J usage is TRBJ1-2, with 7 bases identical to TRBD1. The sequenced material came from PBMCs. This clonotype originated in a donor between 5 and 29 years old with latent tuberculosis or without tuberculosis infection. Some clones in this sample may be carry-over from other donors' samples. The CDR3 reads CASSTGGRGYTF. In DNA, the CDR3 is TGTGCCAGTAGTACAGGGGGACGTGGCTACACCTTC.